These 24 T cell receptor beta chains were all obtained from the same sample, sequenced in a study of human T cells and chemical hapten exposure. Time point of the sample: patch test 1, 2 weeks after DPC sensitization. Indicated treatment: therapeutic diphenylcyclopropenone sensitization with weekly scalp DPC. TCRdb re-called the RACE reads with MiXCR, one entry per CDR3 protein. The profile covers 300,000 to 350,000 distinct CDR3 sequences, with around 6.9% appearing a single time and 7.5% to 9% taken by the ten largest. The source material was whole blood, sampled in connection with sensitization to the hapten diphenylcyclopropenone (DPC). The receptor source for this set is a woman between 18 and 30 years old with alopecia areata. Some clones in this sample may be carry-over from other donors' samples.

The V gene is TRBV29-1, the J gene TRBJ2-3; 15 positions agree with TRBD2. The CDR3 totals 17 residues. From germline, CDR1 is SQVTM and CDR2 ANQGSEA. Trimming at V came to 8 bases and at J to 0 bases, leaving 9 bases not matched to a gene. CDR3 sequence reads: CSLAGTSGGHSTDTQYF. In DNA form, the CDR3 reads TGCAGCTTAGCCGGGACTAGCGGGGGGCACAGCACAGATACGCAGTATTTT.

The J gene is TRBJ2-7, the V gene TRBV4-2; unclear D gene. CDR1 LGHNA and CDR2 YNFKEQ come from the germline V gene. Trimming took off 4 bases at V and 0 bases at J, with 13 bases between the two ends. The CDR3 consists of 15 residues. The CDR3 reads CASSPILGLSYEQYF. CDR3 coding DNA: TGTGCCAGCAGCCCGATTTTAGGCCTCTCCTACGAGCAGTACTTC.

The CDR3 nucleotides read TGTGCCAGCAGCCAAGGAGCGCCCAGCTACAATGAGCAGTTCTTC. Its protein is CASSQGAPSYNEQFF. The chain is built from TRBV14 and TRBJ2-1; D is undetermined. V was trimmed by 1 base and J by 3 bases, leaving 10 bases between them. Germline V CDR1 and CDR2: SGHDN, FVKESK. This CDR3 contains 15 residues.

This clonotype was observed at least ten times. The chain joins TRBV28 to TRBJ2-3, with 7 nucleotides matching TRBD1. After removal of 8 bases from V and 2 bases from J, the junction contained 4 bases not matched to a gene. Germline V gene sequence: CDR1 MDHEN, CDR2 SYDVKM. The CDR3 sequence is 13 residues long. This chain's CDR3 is CASADRVTDTQYF. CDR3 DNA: TGTGCCAGCGCTGACAGGGTCACAGATACGCAGTATTTT.

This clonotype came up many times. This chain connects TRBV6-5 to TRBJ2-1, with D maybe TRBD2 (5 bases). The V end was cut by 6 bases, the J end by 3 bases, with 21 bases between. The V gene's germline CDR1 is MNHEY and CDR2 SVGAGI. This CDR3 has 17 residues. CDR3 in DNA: TGTGCCAGCAGCCGGGATTCCGGTGGGGTCGGCTACAATGAGCAGTTCTTC. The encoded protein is CASSRDSGGVGYNEQFF.

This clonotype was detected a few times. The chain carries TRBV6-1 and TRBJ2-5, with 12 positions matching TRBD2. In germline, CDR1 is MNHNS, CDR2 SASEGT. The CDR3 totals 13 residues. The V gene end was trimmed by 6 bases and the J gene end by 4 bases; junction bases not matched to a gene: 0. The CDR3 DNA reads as TGTGCCAGCAGGACTAGCGGGGGAGAGACCCAGTACTTC. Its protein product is CASRTSGGETQYF.

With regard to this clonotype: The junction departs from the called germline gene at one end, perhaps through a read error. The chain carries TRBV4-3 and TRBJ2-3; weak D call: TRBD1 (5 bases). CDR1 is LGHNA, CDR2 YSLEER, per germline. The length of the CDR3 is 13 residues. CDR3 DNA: TGCGACAGCAGCGTAACCAGGGCAGATACGCAGTATTTT. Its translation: CDSSVTRADTQYF.

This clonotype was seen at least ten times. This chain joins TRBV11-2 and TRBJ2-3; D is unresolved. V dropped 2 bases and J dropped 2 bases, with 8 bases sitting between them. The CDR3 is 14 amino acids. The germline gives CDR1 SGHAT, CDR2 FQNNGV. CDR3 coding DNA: TGTGCCAGCAGCTTAACCCCTCTCACAGATACGCAGTATTTT. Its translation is CASSLTPLTDTQYF. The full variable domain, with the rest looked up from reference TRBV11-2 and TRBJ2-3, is EAGVAQSPRYKIIEKRQSVAFWCNPISGHATLYWYQQILGQGPKLLIQFQNNGVVDDSQLPKDRFSAERLKGVDSTLKIQPAKLEDSAVYLCASSLTPLTDTQYFGPGTRLTVL.

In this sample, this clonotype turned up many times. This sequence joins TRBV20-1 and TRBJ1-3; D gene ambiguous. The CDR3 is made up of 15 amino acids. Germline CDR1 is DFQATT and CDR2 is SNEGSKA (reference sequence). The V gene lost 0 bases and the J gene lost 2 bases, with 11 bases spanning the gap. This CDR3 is CSARDGRDTGNTIYF. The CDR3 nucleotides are TGCAGTGCTAGAGATGGCCGTGACACTGGAAACACCATATATTTT.

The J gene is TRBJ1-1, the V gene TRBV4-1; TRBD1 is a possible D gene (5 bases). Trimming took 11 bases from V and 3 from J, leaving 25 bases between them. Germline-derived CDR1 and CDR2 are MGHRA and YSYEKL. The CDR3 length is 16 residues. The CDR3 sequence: CAGWRELRGPDTEAFF. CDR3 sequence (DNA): TGCGCCGGGTGGAGGGAATTAAGGGGTCCGGACACTGAAGCTTTCTTT.

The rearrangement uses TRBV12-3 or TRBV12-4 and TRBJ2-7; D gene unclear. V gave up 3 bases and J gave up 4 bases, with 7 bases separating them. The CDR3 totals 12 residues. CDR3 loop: CASSFEEYEQYF. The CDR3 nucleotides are TGTGCCAGCAGTTTCGAGGAGTACGAGCAGTACTTC.

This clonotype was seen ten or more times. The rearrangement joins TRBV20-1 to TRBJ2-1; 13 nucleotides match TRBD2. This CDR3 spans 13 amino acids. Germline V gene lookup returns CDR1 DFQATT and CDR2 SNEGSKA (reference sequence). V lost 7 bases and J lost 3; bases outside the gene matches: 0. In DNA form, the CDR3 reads TGCAGTGGGACTAGCGGGGGCTACAATGAGCAGTTCTTC. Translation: CSGTSGGYNEQFF.

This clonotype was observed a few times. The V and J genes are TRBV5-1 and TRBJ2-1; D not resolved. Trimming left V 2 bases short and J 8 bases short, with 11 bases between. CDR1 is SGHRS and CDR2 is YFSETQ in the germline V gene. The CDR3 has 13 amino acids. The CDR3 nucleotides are TGCGCCAGCAGCTTAGTAGGGTTTGATGAGCAGTTCTTC. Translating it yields CASSLVGFDEQFF.

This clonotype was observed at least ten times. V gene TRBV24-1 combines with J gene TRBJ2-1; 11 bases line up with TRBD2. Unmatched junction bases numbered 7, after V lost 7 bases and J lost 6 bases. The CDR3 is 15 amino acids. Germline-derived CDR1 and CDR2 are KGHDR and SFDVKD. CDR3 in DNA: TGTGCCACCAGCTTCACCGGGACTAGCGGCAATGAGCAGTTCTTC. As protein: CATSFTGTSGNEQFF.

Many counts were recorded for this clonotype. In DNA form, the CDR3 reads TGTGCCAGCAGTGACAACCTAGCGGGGGCCCTCACAGATACGCAGTATTTT. Its protein is CASSDNLAGALTDTQYF. V gene TRBV2 combines with J gene TRBJ2-3; 10 bases are shared with TRBD2. Germline V gene sequence: CDR1 SNHLY, CDR2 FYNNEI. The junction had 8 bases not matched to a gene; V was cut back by 3 bases and J by 2 bases. The CDR3 loop spans 17 amino acids.

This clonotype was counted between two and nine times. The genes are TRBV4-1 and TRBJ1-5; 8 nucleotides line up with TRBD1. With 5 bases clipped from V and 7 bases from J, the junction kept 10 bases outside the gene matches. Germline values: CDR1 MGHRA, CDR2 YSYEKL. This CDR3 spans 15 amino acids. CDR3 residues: CASSSRGPVEQPQHF. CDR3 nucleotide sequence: TGCGCCAGCAGCAGCAGGGGGCCCGTTGAGCAGCCCCAGCATTTT.

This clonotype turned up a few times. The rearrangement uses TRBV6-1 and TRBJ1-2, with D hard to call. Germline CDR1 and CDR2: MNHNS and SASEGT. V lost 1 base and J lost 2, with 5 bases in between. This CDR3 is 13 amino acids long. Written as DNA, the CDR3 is TGTGCCAGCAGTGAAGACGGCAACTATGGCTACACCTTC. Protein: CASSEDGNYGYTF.

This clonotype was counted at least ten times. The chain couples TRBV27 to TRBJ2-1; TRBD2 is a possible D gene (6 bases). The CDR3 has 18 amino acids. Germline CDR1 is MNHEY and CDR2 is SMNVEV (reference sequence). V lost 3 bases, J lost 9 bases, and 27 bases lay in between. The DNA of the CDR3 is TGTGCCAGCAGTTTTTTGATGGGAGGACGGGGCCCCGTTCTTGAGCAGTTCTTC. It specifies CASSFLMGGRGPVLEQFF.

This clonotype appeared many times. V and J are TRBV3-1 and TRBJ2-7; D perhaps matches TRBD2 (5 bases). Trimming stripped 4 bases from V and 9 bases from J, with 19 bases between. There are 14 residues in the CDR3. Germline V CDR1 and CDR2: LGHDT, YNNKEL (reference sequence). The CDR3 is CASSPDSGLLRQYF. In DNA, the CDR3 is TGTGCCAGCAGCCCGGACTCAGGACTCCTAAGGCAGTACTTC.

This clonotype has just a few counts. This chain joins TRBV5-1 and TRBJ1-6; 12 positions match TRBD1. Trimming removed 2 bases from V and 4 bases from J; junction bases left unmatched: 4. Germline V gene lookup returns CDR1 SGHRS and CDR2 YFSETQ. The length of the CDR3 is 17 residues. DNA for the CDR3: TGCGCCAGCAGCTTTGGGACAGGGGGCGTTTATAATTCACCCCTCCACTTT. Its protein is CASSFGTGGVYNSPLHF.

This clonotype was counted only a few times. The CDR3 sequence: CAVSGTPYSNQPQHF. For the CDR3, the DNA is TGTGCCGTATCGGGGACCCCTTATAGCAATCAGCCCCAGCATTTT. The genes are TRBV7-9 and TRBJ1-5; D might be TRBD1 (5 bases). CDR1 and CDR2 from the germline V gene are SEHNR and FQNEAQ (reference sequence). The CDR3 contains 15 residues. V lost 11 bases and J 0 bases, leaving 17 bases between the germline ends.

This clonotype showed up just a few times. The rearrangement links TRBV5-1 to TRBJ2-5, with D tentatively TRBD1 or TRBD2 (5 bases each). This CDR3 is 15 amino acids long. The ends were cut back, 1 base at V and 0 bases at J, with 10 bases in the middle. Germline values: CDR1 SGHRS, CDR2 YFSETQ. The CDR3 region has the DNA TGCGCCAGCAGCTTGTGGGGGAATGACCAAGAGACCCAGTACTTC. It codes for CASSLWGNDQETQYF.

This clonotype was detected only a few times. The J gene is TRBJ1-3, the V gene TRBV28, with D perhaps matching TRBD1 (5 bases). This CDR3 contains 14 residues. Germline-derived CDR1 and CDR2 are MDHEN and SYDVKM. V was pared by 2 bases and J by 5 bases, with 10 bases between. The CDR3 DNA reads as TGTGCCAGCAGTTTAGGGGGACGCAGAAACACCATATATTTT. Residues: CASSLGGRRNTIYF.

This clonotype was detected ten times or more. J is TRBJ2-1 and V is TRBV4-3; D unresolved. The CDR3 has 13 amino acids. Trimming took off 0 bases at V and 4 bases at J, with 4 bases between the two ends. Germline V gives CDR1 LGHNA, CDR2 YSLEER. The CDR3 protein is CASSQDGYNEQFF. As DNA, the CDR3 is TGCGCCAGCAGCCAAGACGGTTACAATGAGCAGTTCTTC.